A selection of T cell receptor beta chains follows, all from one sample in a study of molecular identifiers for immune sequencing clone quantification. TCRdb re-derived calls from the PCR reads in MiXCR, one entry per CDR3 protein. Here the sample spans around 470,000 distinct CDR3 sequences, around 23% being singletons. The sequenced material came from naive CD8+ T cells from blood, with Jurkat cell RNA spiked in. These receptors originate from a human donor in good health. Some libraries in this study had Jurkat cell RNA spiked in. Both conserved end residues are part of each CDR3. The D gene is left open where the match is weak. The size entry is marked missing in some rows and otherwise reads once, few, many or a size class.

CDR3nt: TGTGCCAGCAGCCCGACGGAAACGGCTACCGAGCAGTACTTC
CDR3aa: CASSPTETATEQYF
j_gene: TRBJ2-7
d_gene: NA
v_gene: TRBV28
abundance: many

CDR3nt: TGTGCCAGCAGTGACTCTCTAGCGGGTATGATTCGCTCCTACAATGAGCAGTTCTTC
CDR3aa: CASSDSLAGMIRSYNEQFF
j_gene: TRBJ2-1
d_gene: TRBD2
v_gene: TRBV6-4
abundance: NA

CDR3nt: TGTGCCAGCAGCCAAGATCCAGGGACAGCGAACACCGGGGAGCTGTTTTTT
CDR3aa: CASSQDPGTANTGELFF
j_gene: TRBJ2-2
d_gene: TRBD1
v_gene: TRBV3-1
abundance: few

CDR3nt: TGTGCCAGCCGGCGCCCGGCGGGGGACACAGATACGCAGTATTTT
CDR3aa: CASRRPAGDTDTQYF
j_gene: TRBJ2-3
d_gene: TRBD2
v_gene: TRBV28
abundance: NA

CDR3nt: TGCGCCAGCAGCCAAGCTAGGGACGGATACACTGAAGCTTTCTTT
CDR3aa: CASSQARDGYTEAFF
j_gene: TRBJ1-1
d_gene: NA
v_gene: TRBV4-3
abundance: few

CDR3nt: TGTGCCAGCAGTCCCCCCCCGTTGGCTCAAGAGACCCAGTACTTC
CDR3aa: CASSPPPLAQETQYF
j_gene: TRBJ2-5
d_gene: NA
v_gene: TRBV12-3/TRBV12-4
abundance: few

CDR3nt: TGTGCCAGCAGTTACAGGGAGGTTGCTACGCAGTATTTT
CDR3aa: CASSYREVATQYF
j_gene: TRBJ2-3
d_gene: NA
v_gene: TRBV6-5
abundance: many

CDR3nt: TGTGCCAGCAGCCTGAGGACTAGCGGTTACTACGAGCAGTACTTC
CDR3aa: CASSLRTSGYYEQYF
j_gene: TRBJ2-7
d_gene: TRBD2
v_gene: TRBV7-2
abundance: many

CDR3nt: TGTGCCAGCCTCGAGGGGGAGTATAGCAATCAGCCCCAGCATTTT
CDR3aa: CASLEGEYSNQPQHF
j_gene: TRBJ1-5
d_gene: NA
v_gene: TRBV6-1
abundance: many

CDR3nt: TGTGCCAGCAGCCTCTCCCCCCGGGACAGTCCTTACGAGCAGTACTTC
CDR3aa: CASSLSPRDSPYEQYF
j_gene: TRBJ2-7
d_gene: TRBD1
v_gene: TRBV7-6
abundance: NA

CDR3nt: TGCAGTGCTAGAGATCCGGGATGGGTTTCACAAGAGACCCAGTACTTC
CDR3aa: CSARDPGWVSQETQYF
j_gene: TRBJ2-5
d_gene: NA
v_gene: TRBV20-1
abundance: NA

CDR3nt: TGTGCCAGTAGTATGAAGCTTAATCAGCCCCAGCATTTT
CDR3aa: CASSMKLNQPQHF
j_gene: TRBJ1-5
d_gene: NA
v_gene: TRBV19
abundance: NA

CDR3nt: TGTGCCAGCAGCTTATTACATAGCAATCAGCCCCAGCATTTT
CDR3aa: CASSLLHSNQPQHF
j_gene: TRBJ1-5
d_gene: NA
v_gene: TRBV7-8
abundance: many

CDR3nt: TGTGCCAGCAGCCCATCGGGGGGAGAGACCCAGTACTTC
CDR3aa: CASSPSGGETQYF
j_gene: TRBJ2-5
d_gene: TRBD2
v_gene: TRBV7-7
abundance: many

CDR3nt: TGCAGTGCTGAGACAGGGTGGGATTATAATTCACCCCTCCACTTT
CDR3aa: CSAETGWDYNSPLHF
j_gene: TRBJ1-6
d_gene: TRBD1
v_gene: TRBV20-1
abundance: NA

CDR3nt: TGTGCCCCAAAAGGGGGGGGCGTTACAGATACGCAGTATTTT
CDR3aa: CAPKGGGVTDTQYF
j_gene: TRBJ2-3
d_gene: NA
v_gene: TRBV6-2/TRBV6-3
abundance: few

CDR3nt: TGTGCCAGCAGTCTAACTAGCGGGAGGATTAACGAGCAGTACTTC
CDR3aa: CASSLTSGRINEQYF
j_gene: TRBJ2-7
d_gene: TRBD2
v_gene: TRBV27
abundance: NA

CDR3nt: TGTGCCAGCAGTCCTCTTATGGTGGGGGGGGCGCACACTGAAGCTTTCTTT
CDR3aa: CASSPLMVGGAHTEAFF
j_gene: TRBJ1-1
d_gene: NA
v_gene: TRBV27
abundance: NA

CDR3nt: TGCGCCAGCAGCTTGGGGGACAGGGAAGGCAATCAGCCCCAGCATTTT
CDR3aa: CASSLGDREGNQPQHF
j_gene: TRBJ1-5
d_gene: TRBD1
v_gene: TRBV5-1
abundance: many

CDR3nt: TGCGCCAGCAGCCAAGATATTGGACTAGTGGCAACCCAGTACTTC
CDR3aa: CASSQDIGLVATQYF
j_gene: TRBJ2-5
d_gene: TRBD2
v_gene: TRBV4-3
abundance: NA

CDR3nt: TGCGCCAGCAGCCCCGGGACTAGCGGGAGGGCAGATACGCAGTATTTT
CDR3aa: CASSPGTSGRADTQYF
j_gene: TRBJ2-3
d_gene: TRBD2
v_gene: TRBV5-1
abundance: once

CDR3nt: TGTGCCAGCAGTTTATCGGTTACTATCGGGAGGCCTCACTTC
CDR3aa: CASSLSVTIGRPHF
j_gene: TRBJ2-7
d_gene: TRBD2
v_gene: TRBV27
abundance: NA

CDR3nt: TGTGCCAGCAGTGCCCAGTTAAGAGATACGCAGTATTTT
CDR3aa: CASSAQLRDTQYF
j_gene: TRBJ2-3
d_gene: NA
v_gene: TRBV2
abundance: many

CDR3nt: TGTGCCAGCAAACTCACAGGGTACAATGAGCAGTTCTTC
CDR3aa: CASKLTGYNEQFF
j_gene: TRBJ2-1
d_gene: NA
v_gene: TRBV6-5
abundance: few

CDR3nt: TGTGCCAGCAGCTTAATGAGCGGGCCCTACAATGAGCAGTTCTTC
CDR3aa: CASSLMSGPYNEQFF
j_gene: TRBJ2-1
d_gene: NA
v_gene: TRBV7-3
abundance: NA

CDR3nt: TGTGCCAGCAGCTTATCCGGGGGCAGCCCAATGAACACTGAAGCTTTCTTT
CDR3aa: CASSLSGGSPMNTEAFF
j_gene: TRBJ1-1
d_gene: NA
v_gene: TRBV7-9
abundance: NA

CDR3nt: TGTGCCAGCAGCGTGACTAGCGGGGGAACCTACAATGAGCAGTTCTTC
CDR3aa: CASSVTSGGTYNEQFF
j_gene: TRBJ2-1
d_gene: TRBD2
v_gene: TRBV11-2
abundance: NA

CDR3nt: TGTGCCAGCAGTTCTGGGACAGGGTCCACTGAAGCTTTCTTT
CDR3aa: CASSSGTGSTEAFF
j_gene: TRBJ1-1
d_gene: TRBD1
v_gene: TRBV28
abundance: NA

CDR3nt: TGTGCCAGCAGCTTGGACCAAGGGGTCCTCTACAATGAGCAGTTCTTC
CDR3aa: CASSLDQGVLYNEQFF
j_gene: TRBJ2-1
d_gene: NA
v_gene: TRBV7-2
abundance: NA

CDR3nt: TGCAGTGCTCGGGACTCAACCTACGAGCAGTACTTC
CDR3aa: CSARDSTYEQYF
j_gene: TRBJ2-7
d_gene: NA
v_gene: TRBV20-1
abundance: many

CDR3nt: TGCAGTGCTCAAGAAGGAGAGGACCATCAGCCCCAGCATTTT
CDR3aa: CSAQEGEDHQPQHF
j_gene: TRBJ1-5
d_gene: NA
v_gene: TRBV20-1
abundance: NA

CDR3nt: TGTGCCACCACGGCCCACCGGGATACGCAGTATTTT
CDR3aa: CATTAHRDTQYF
j_gene: TRBJ2-3
d_gene: NA
v_gene: TRBV6-5
abundance: many

CDR3nt: TGTGCCAGCAGCCCTCTGGGCGGGGACAGAGATACGCAGTATTTT
CDR3aa: CASSPLGGDRDTQYF
j_gene: TRBJ2-3
d_gene: NA
v_gene: TRBV11-2
abundance: many

CDR3nt: TGCAGTGCTCGCTCCGGGACAGGGGACACTGAAGCTTTCTTT
CDR3aa: CSARSGTGDTEAFF
j_gene: TRBJ1-1
d_gene: TRBD1
v_gene: TRBV20-1
abundance: many

CDR3nt: TGTGCCAGCAGGGAGGGGTGGACCGAGGAGCTGTTTTTT
CDR3aa: CASREGWTEELFF
j_gene: TRBJ2-2
d_gene: NA
v_gene: TRBV27
abundance: NA

CDR3nt: TGCAGTGCTCCTCAGCCGGGACAGGTTCGGGTTTTTATCTATGAGCAGTTCTTC
CDR3aa: CSAPQPGQVRVFIYEQFF
j_gene: TRBJ2-1
d_gene: TRBD1
v_gene: TRBV20-1
abundance: few

CDR3nt: TGTGCCAGCAGAGAGACGGTCATGAACACTGAAGCTTTCTTT
CDR3aa: CASRETVMNTEAFF
j_gene: TRBJ1-1
d_gene: NA
v_gene: TRBV28
abundance: few

CDR3nt: TGCGCCAGCAGCCAAGATCCGGGACAGGTTGAAGCTTTCTTT
CDR3aa: CASSQDPGQVEAFF
j_gene: TRBJ1-1
d_gene: TRBD1
v_gene: TRBV4-1
abundance: NA

CDR3nt: TGTGCTAGTGGTTTGGAGGGACAAGGTAAGACTGAAGCTTTCTTT
CDR3aa: CASGLEGQGKTEAFF
j_gene: TRBJ1-1
d_gene: NA
v_gene: TRBV12-5
abundance: many

CDR3nt: TGTGCCAGCGGGGACACTGGAAACACCATATATTTT
CDR3aa: CASGDTGNTIYF
j_gene: TRBJ1-3
d_gene: NA
v_gene: TRBV9
abundance: many

CDR3nt: TGTGCCACCACAGGGGCTCCCACTGAAGCTTTCTTT
CDR3aa: CATTGAPTEAFF
j_gene: TRBJ1-1
d_gene: TRBD1
v_gene: TRBV12-3/TRBV12-4
abundance: few

CDR3nt: TGTGCCAGCAGCGTAGTCCCCAGCACAGATACGCAGTATTTT
CDR3aa: CASSVVPSTDTQYF
j_gene: TRBJ2-3
d_gene: NA
v_gene: TRBV9
abundance: NA

CDR3nt: TGTGCCAGCAGTGAGATGGGACGGGAGCAGTACTTC
CDR3aa: CASSEMGREQYF
j_gene: TRBJ2-7
d_gene: NA
v_gene: TRBV2
abundance: many

CDR3nt: TGTGCCAGCAGCCAACCATTCCCACAGGCTGATCAGCCCCAGCATTTT
CDR3aa: CASSQPFPQADQPQHF
j_gene: TRBJ1-5
d_gene: NA
v_gene: TRBV4-2
abundance: few

CDR3nt: TGTGCCAGCAGCCGAATCTCCCGGGACACTTACTCCTACGAGCAGTACTTC
CDR3aa: CASSRISRDTYSYEQYF
j_gene: TRBJ2-7
d_gene: NA
v_gene: TRBV28
abundance: few

CDR3nt: TGCGCCAGCAGCCAAGCCCCGGGACATCCCTACGAGCAGTACTTC
CDR3aa: CASSQAPGHPYEQYF
j_gene: TRBJ2-7
d_gene: NA
v_gene: TRBV4-3
abundance: NA

CDR3nt: TGTGCCAGCAGCCAATCCGGCGGGCTACTAGCGGGGGGTATCGAGCAGTTCTTC
CDR3aa: CASSQSGGLLAGGIEQFF
j_gene: TRBJ2-1
d_gene: TRBD2
v_gene: TRBV16
abundance: NA

CDR3nt: TGTGCCAGCAGCCCCCCGGGACTAGGCGTAGGGGAGCAGTCCTTC
CDR3aa: CASSPPGLGVGEQSF
j_gene: TRBJ2-1
d_gene: TRBD2
v_gene: TRBV12-3/TRBV12-4
abundance: NA